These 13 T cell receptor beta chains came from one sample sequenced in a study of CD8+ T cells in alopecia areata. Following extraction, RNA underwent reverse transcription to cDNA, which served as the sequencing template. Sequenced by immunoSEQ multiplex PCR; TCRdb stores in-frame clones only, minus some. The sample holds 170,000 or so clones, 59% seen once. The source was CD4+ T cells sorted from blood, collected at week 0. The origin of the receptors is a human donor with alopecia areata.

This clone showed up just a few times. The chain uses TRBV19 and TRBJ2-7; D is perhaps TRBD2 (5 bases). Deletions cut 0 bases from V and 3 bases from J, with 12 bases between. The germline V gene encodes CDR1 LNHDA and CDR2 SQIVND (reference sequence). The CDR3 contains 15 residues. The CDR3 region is CASSIDTGRNYEQYF. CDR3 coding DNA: TGTGCCAGTAGTATAGATACTGGGAGAAACTACGAGCAGTACTTC.

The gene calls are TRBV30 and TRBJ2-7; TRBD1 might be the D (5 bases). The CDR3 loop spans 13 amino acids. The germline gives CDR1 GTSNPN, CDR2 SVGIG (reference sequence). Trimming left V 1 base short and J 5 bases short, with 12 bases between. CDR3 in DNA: TGTGCCTGGAGTGGACAGTGGCCCGACGAGCAGTACTTC. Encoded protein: CAWSGQWPDEQYF.

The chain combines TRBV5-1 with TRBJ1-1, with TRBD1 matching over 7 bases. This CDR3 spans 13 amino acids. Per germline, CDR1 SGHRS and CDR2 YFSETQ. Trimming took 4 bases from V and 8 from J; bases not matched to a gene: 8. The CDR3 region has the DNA TGCGCCAGCAGCAACAAACAGGGGTTGGAAGCTTTCTTT. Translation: CASSNKQGLEAFF.

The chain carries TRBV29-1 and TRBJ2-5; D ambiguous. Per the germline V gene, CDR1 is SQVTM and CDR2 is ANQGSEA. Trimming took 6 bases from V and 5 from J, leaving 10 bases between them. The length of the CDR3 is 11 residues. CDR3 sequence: CSVSTMETQYF. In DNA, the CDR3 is TGCAGCGTCTCAACTATGGAGACCCAGTACTTC.

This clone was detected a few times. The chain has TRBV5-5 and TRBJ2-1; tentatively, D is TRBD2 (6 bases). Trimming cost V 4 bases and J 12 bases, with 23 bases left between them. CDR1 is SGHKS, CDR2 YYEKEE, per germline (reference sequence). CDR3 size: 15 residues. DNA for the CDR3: TGTGCCAGCAGCCAAGTCTCCACCTACGGGGGAGGGCAGTTCTTC. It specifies CASSQVSTYGGGQFF.

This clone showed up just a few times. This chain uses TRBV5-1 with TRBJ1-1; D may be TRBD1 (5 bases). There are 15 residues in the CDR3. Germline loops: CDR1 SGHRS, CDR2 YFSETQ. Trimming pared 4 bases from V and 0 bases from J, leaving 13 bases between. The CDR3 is CASSPGRGMNTEAFF. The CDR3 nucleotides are TGCGCCAGCAGCCCGGGGCGGGGAATGAACACTGAAGCTTTCTTT.

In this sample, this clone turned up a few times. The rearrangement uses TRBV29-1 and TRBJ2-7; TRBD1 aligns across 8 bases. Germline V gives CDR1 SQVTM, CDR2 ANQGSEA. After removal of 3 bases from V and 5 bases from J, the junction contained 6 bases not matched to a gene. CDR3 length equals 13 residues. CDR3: CSVDGQGSHEQYF. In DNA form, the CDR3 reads TGCAGCGTTGACGGACAGGGAAGCCACGAGCAGTACTTC.

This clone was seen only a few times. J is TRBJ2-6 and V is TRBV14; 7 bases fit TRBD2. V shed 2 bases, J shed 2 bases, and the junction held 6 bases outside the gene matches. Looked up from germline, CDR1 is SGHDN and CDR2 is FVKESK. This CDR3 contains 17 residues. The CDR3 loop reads CASSQNRAGAGANVLTF. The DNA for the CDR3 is TGTGCCAGCAGCCAAAATAGGGCGGGAGCTGGGGCCAACGTCCTGACTTTC.

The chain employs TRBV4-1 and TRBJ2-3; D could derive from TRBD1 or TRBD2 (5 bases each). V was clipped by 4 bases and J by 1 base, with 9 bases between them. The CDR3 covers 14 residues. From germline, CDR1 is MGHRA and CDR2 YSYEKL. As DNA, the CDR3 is TGCGCCAGCAGCCTCCGGGACCGCACAGATACGCAGTATTTT. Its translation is CASSLRDRTDTQYF.

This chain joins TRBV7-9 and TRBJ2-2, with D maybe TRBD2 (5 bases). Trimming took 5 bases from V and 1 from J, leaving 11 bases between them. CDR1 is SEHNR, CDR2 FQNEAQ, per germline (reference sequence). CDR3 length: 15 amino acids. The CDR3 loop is CASSRMAGNTGELFF. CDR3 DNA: TGTGCCAGCAGCCGAATGGCGGGGAACACCGGGGAGCTGTTTTTT.

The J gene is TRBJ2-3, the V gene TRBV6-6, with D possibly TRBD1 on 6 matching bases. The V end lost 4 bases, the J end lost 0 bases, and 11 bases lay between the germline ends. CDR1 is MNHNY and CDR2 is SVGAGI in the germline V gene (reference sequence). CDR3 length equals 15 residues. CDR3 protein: CASSFGTKSTDTQYF. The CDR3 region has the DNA TGTGCCAGCAGTTTCGGGACAAAGAGCACAGATACGCAGTATTTT.

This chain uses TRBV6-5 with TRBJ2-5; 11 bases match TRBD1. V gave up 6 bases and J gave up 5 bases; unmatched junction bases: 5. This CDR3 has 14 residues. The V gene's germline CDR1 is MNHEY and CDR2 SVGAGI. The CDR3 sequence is CASSRDRGGETQYF. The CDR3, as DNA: TGTGCCAGCAGCAGGGACAGGGGGGGGGAGACCCAGTACTTC.

This CDR3 reads CACSTGPYGYTF. Here the CDR3 DNA reads TGTGCCTGCTCGACAGGGCCTTATGGCTACACCTTC. The chain recombines TRBV30 with TRBJ1-2; 7 nucleotides match TRBD1. V shed 6 bases and J 5 bases; nucleotides not matched to a gene: 6. Germline V gene data show CDR1 as GTSNPN and CDR2 as SVGIG (reference sequence). The CDR3 extends over 12 amino acids.